This is a list of T cell receptor beta chains from one sample in a study of T cells in Graves' hyperthyroidism and ophthalmopathy. TCRdb reprocessed the multiplex PCR reads with MiXCR, giving one entry per CDR3 protein. The repertoire holds some 440,000 distinct CDR3 sequences, with 15% to 18% as singletons. Specimen: blood. The source of these receptors is a woman aged 18-30 years with Graves' hyperthyroidism. The CDR3 runs from the conserved cysteine through the conserved F or W. Each record gives: J gene, V gene, clone size, D gene, CDR3 DNA, CDR3 protein. A D gene is named only where the DNA matches it firmly. Size values are once, few and many counts, or a class for expanded clones, and some rows have none.

J: TRBJ2-3; V: TRBV20-1; size: many; D: .; DNA: TGCAGTGCCGAATGGGGAACTACGCAGTATTTT; CDR3: CSAEWGTTQYF
J: TRBJ2-2; V: TRBV20-1; size: many; D: TRBD1; DNA: TGCAGTGCTAGGACCCCTAGACAGGGAATGAACACCGGGGAGCTGTTTTTT; CDR3: CSARTPRQGMNTGELFF
J: TRBJ2-5; V: TRBV24-1; size: .; D: .; DNA: TGTGCCACCAGTGCCGACGGAATCCAAGAGACCCAGTACTTC; CDR3: CATSADGIQETQYF
J: TRBJ2-7; V: TRBV3-1; size: many; D: .; DNA: TGTGCCAGCAGCCAAGATCTCAGGGCCTCCTACGAGCAGTACTTC; CDR3: CASSQDLRASYEQYF
J: TRBJ1-1; V: TRBV20-1; size: .; D: .; DNA: TGCAGTGCTGGGGGCAGGGTGGAATCCATGAACACTGAAGCTTTCTTT; CDR3: CSAGGRVESMNTEAFF
J: TRBJ2-2; V: TRBV12-5; size: few; D: TRBD2; DNA: TGTGCTAGTGGTTTCGACCCGTATACTAGCGGGAGTGTCAAAGGCCGGAACACCGGGGAGCTGTTTTTT; CDR3: CASGFDPYTSGSVKGRNTGELFF
J: TRBJ2-1; V: TRBV19; size: .; D: TRBD2; DNA: TGTGCCAGTAGCCCGGGACTAGCGAAGAATGAGCAGTTCTTC; CDR3: CASSPGLAKNEQFF
J: TRBJ2-5; V: TRBV5-6; size: few; D: .; DNA: TGTGCCAGCAGCTTGGGCGACTTAGGGCAAGAGACCCAGTACTTC; CDR3: CASSLGDLGQETQYF
J: TRBJ2-7; V: TRBV20-1; size: many; D: .; DNA: TGCAGTGCTAGAGGGCACCTGCCCTACGAGCAGTACTTC; CDR3: CSARGHLPYEQYF
J: TRBJ2-6; V: TRBV27; size: .; D: .; DNA: TGTGCCAGCAGTTTAAAAAACAGGGCGCTCTCTGGGGCCAACGTCCTGACTTTC; CDR3: CASSLKNRALSGANVLTF
J: TRBJ2-4; V: TRBV12-5; size: many; D: .; DNA: TGTGCTAGTGCACAGGCCGGGAACATTCAGTACTTC; CDR3: CASAQAGNIQYF
J: TRBJ2-5; V: TRBV29-1; size: few; D: .; DNA: TGCAGCGTTGAAGATGGGGCTGGGATAGTAGAGACCCAGTACTTC; CDR3: CSVEDGAGIVETQYF
J: TRBJ2-2; V: TRBV5-5; size: many; D: .; DNA: TGTGCCAGCAGCTTCAGGAAGGGGAACACCGGGGAGCTGTTTTTT; CDR3: CASSFRKGNTGELFF
J: TRBJ2-5; V: TRBV4-3; size: .; D: TRBD2; DNA: TGCGCCAGCAGCCAAGTGGCGGGGGGGCATCAAGAGACCCAGTACTTC; CDR3: CASSQVAGGHQETQYF
J: TRBJ2-7; V: TRBV5-1; size: .; D: TRBD2; DNA: TGCGCCAGCAGCTTGGGAGCGGGAGGGCCGGGCGAGCAGTACTTC; CDR3: CASSLGAGGPGEQYF
J: TRBJ2-2; V: TRBV6-2/TRBV6-3; size: .; D: .; DNA: TGTGCCAGCAGGACCGGGGATAACACCGGGGAGCTGTTTTTT; CDR3: CASRTGDNTGELFF
J: TRBJ2-1; V: TRBV24-1; size: .; D: .; DNA: TGTGCCACCGCAACCCGGGCAGGATACAATGAGCAGTTCTTC; CDR3: CATATRAGYNEQFF
J: TRBJ2-3; V: TRBV14; size: .; D: .; DNA: TGTGCCAGCAGCCAAATGACCGGTACGCAGTATTTT; CDR3: CASSQMTGTQYF
J: TRBJ2-1; V: TRBV20-1; size: many; D: TRBD2; DNA: TGCAGTGCCGTACTAGCGGGAGGTTACAATGAGCAGTTCTTC; CDR3: CSAVLAGGYNEQFF
J: TRBJ2-1; V: TRBV19; size: many; D: TRBD2; DNA: TGTGCCAGCCTGAGAAGAAGCGGGAGCTCCTACAATGAGCAGTTCTTC; CDR3: CASLRRSGSSYNEQFF
J: TRBJ2-7; V: TRBV5-1; size: many; D: .; DNA: TGCGCCAGCAAACTCCCCGGCCGAGGTCCCGAGCAGTACTTC; CDR3: CASKLPGRGPEQYF
J: TRBJ1-2; V: TRBV20-1; size: many; D: .; DNA: TGCAGTGCTACGGGGGGGGGGGCTAACTATGGCTACACCTTC; CDR3: CSATGGGANYGYTF
J: TRBJ2-7; V: TRBV2; size: .; D: TRBD2; DNA: TGTGCCAGCAGTGAAGCGGGTAGGCGGGGGGGCCGGGAGCAGTACTTC; CDR3: CASSEAGRRGGREQYF
J: TRBJ1-6; V: TRBV28; size: many; D: .; DNA: TGTGCCAGCAGTTTGGGGAGCCATAATTCACCCCTCCACTTT; CDR3: CASSLGSHNSPLHF
J: TRBJ2-5; V: TRBV12-3/TRBV12-4; size: many; D: .; DNA: TGTGCCAGCAGCCTTCAGGGGGGAGAGACCCAGTACTTC; CDR3: CASSLQGGETQYF
J: TRBJ2-1; V: TRBV6-5; size: .; D: TRBD2; DNA: TGTGCCAGCAGTTACCTAGGGACTAGAGAAAATGAGCAGTTCTTC; CDR3: CASSYLGTRENEQFF
J: TRBJ2-2; V: TRBV20-1; size: many; D: .; DNA: TGCAGTGCGCTGAGGACATCTCGAGGGGAGCTGTTTTTT; CDR3: CSALRTSRGELFF
J: TRBJ1-6; V: TRBV18; size: many; D: .; DNA: TGTGCCAGCTCACCAAAGTGGACAGATAATTCACCCCTCCACTTT; CDR3: CASSPKWTDNSPLHF
J: TRBJ2-2; V: TRBV19; size: .; D: .; DNA: TGTGCCAGTAGTATTTTCAGGACCCTCACCGGGGAGCTGTTTTTT; CDR3: CASSIFRTLTGELFF
J: TRBJ1-6; V: TRBV20-1; size: .; D: .; DNA: TGCAGTGCTTACGACTCCGGGACAACTAATTCACCCCTCCACTTT; CDR3: CSAYDSGTTNSPLHF
J: TRBJ2-3; V: TRBV5-1; size: many; D: TRBD2; DNA: TGCGCCAGCAGCTCTCAGGGGACTAGCGGCACAGATACGCAGTATTTT; CDR3: CASSSQGTSGTDTQYF